Below, 31 T cell receptor beta chains from the same sample are listed, as sequenced in a study of blood T cell repertoires in COVID-19. The data were produced by immunoSEQ multiplex PCR, yet TCRdb's version contains in-frame clones alone and is incomplete. The repertoire includes 250,000 to 350,000 clones, over 80% of them detected once, and around 4.1% sits in the top ten. Input material: peripheral blood. The receptors were sampled from a woman between 45 and 60 years old with active or convalescent COVID-19.

This chain uses TRBV4-1 with TRBJ2-1; TRBD2 aligns across 9 bases. The CDR3 is 17 residues long. Losses at the gene ends were 1 base for V and 6 bases for J; bases not matched to a gene: 10. Germline CDR1 and CDR2: MGHRA and YSYEKL. The CDR3 nucleotides are TGCGCCAGCAGCCAAGGACTGGCGGGAGGGTTTGCCAATGAGCAGTTCTTC. This codes for CASSQGLAGGFANEQFF.

This clone turned up a few times. V is TRBV18 and J is TRBJ2-7, with 10 positions matching TRBD2. With V trimmed by 4 bases and J by 4 bases, 10 bases remained unmatched. The CDR3 has 16 residues. The germline CDR1 and CDR2 sequences are KGHSH and LQKENI. CDR3 in amino acids: CASSLGLAGEGYEQYF. In nucleotides, the CDR3 is TGTGCCAGCTCACTAGGGCTAGCGGGAGAAGGGTACGAGCAGTACTTC.

This sequence joins TRBV29-1 and TRBJ1-2; the D gene is possibly TRBD1 (5 bases). Looked up from germline, CDR1 is SQVTM and CDR2 is ANQGSEA. The V gene lost 0 bases and the J gene lost 4 bases, with 12 bases spanning the gap. This CDR3 has 14 residues. CDR3 nucleotides: TGCAGCGTTGAAGAAAGGGGAGGGTTCTATGGCTACACCTTC. This codes for CSVEERGGFYGYTF.

The rearrangement links TRBV28 to TRBJ2-3; possibly TRBD2 for D (5 bases). Germline V gives CDR1 MDHEN, CDR2 SYDVKM. CDR3 size: 14 residues. With 5 bases removed from V and 2 bases from J, the gap between germline ends came to 11 bases. In DNA, the CDR3 is TGTGCCAGCAGTCTGACTACTTTCACAGATACGCAGTATTTT. Encoded protein: CASSLTTFTDTQYF.

This clone was counted a single time. The gene calls are TRBV5-1 and TRBJ2-3, with 9 positions matching TRBD2. There are 18 residues in the CDR3. The junction had 16 bases not matched to a gene; V was cut back by 4 bases and J by 4 bases. The germline CDR1 and CDR2 sequences are SGHRS and YFSETQ. The CDR3 bases are TGCGCCAGCAGCCTTTCCGGACTCGCGGGAGGGATTGCAGATACGCAGTATTTT. It encodes CASSLSGLAGGIADTQYF. The full variable domain, its missing parts supplied by reference TRBV5-1 and TRBJ2-3, is KAGVTQTPRYLIKTRGQQVTLSCSPISGHRSVSWYQQTPGQGLQFLFEYFSETQRNKGNFPGRFSGRQFSNSRSEMNVSTLELGDSALYLCASSLSGLAGGIADTQYFGPGTRLTVL.

The chain couples TRBV5-1 to TRBJ2-1; TRBD2 agrees at 8 bases. The CDR3 sequence is 16 residues long. Germline assignment: CDR1 SGHRS and CDR2 YFSETQ. After removal of 0 bases from V and 8 bases from J, the junction contained 10 bases not matched to a gene. The CDR3 protein is CASSLETGLAFDEQFF. The CDR3 DNA reads TGCGCCAGCAGCTTGGAAACCGGACTAGCATTCGATGAGCAGTTCTTC.

V usage is TRBV27 and J usage is TRBJ2-1; the match to TRBD1 covers 11 bases. Germline lookup yields CDR1 MNHEY and CDR2 SMNVEV (reference sequence). J gave up 7 bases and V 3 bases, and 20 bases lay outside the gene matches. The CDR3 contains 20 residues. CDR3 region: CASSFGAYKLGDRGWNEQFF. The CDR3 DNA reads TGTGCCAGCAGTTTTGGTGCCTATAAATTAGGGGACAGGGGGTGGAATGAGCAGTTCTTC.

This chain links TRBV6-5 with TRBJ1-2; D is possibly TRBD1 (6 bases). Germline assignment: CDR1 MNHEY and CDR2 SVGAGI. The CDR3 is 12 residues long. Trimming stripped 6 bases from V and 5 bases from J, with 10 bases between. The CDR3 loop reads CASSYTGYGYTF. DNA for the CDR3: TGTGCCAGCAGCTACACAGGGTATGGCTACACCTTC.

The V and J genes are TRBV30 and TRBJ2-1; D is ambiguous. The CDR3 spans 11 residues. The germline V gene has CDR1 GTSNPN and CDR2 SVGIG (reference sequence). V dropped 4 bases and J dropped 2 bases, with 3 bases sitting between them. CDR3 protein: CAWTAYNEQFF. CDR3 DNA: TGTGCCTGGACTGCCTACAATGAGCAGTTCTTC.

The CDR3: CASSQGRLIQETQYF. For the CDR3, the DNA is TGCGCCAGCAGCCAAGGTAGACTGATTCAAGAGACCCAGTACTTC. This chain connects TRBV4-1 to TRBJ2-5; no definite D call. V lost 1 base and J 2 bases, leaving 11 bases between the germline ends. Germline values: CDR1 MGHRA, CDR2 YSYEKL. The length of the CDR3 is 15 residues.

The rearrangement joins TRBV6-1 to TRBJ2-7; 9 nucleotides align to TRBD1. From germline, CDR1 is MNHNS and CDR2 SASEGT. The CDR3 loop spans 14 amino acids. V lost 6 bases to trimming and J lost 3 bases; unmatched junction nucleotides: 6. DNA for the CDR3: TGTGCCAGCAGCCGGACAGGGGTCTACTACGAGCAGTACTTC. This sequence encodes CASSRTGVYYEQYF.

The CDR3 spells CASSVAQGTDTQYF. The DNA of the CDR3 is TGTGCCAGCAGCGTAGCTCAGGGGACGGATACGCAGTATTTT. V gene TRBV9 combines with J gene TRBJ2-3; the D gene is possibly TRBD1 (6 bases). Germline V CDR1 and CDR2: SGDLS, YYNGEE. V lost 0 bases and J 6 bases, leaving 11 bases between the germline ends. The CDR3 is 14 amino acids. Supplemented by reference TRBV9 and TRBJ2-3, the full variable domain reads DSGVTQTPKHLITATGQRVTLRCSPRSGDLSVYWYQQSLDQGLQFLIQYYNGEERAKGNILERFSAQQFPDLHSELNLSSLELGDSALYFCASSVAQGTDTQYFGPGTRLTVL.

The J gene is TRBJ2-2, the V gene TRBV27; TRBD1 is a possible D gene (6 bases). The CDR3 totals 14 residues. Trimming pared 4 bases from V and 1 base from J, leaving 7 bases between. In germline, CDR1 is MNHEY, CDR2 SMNVEV (reference sequence). CDR3: CASSSGQNTGELFF. CDR3 sequence (DNA): TGTGCCAGCAGTTCGGGACAGAACACCGGGGAGCTGTTTTTT.

This chain connects TRBV5-1 to TRBJ1-6; D is ambiguous. CDR1 SGHRS and CDR2 YFSETQ come from the germline V gene. The CDR3 is made up of 15 amino acids. V shed 0 bases and J shed 7 bases, with 11 bases lying between them. CDR3 coding DNA: TGCGCCAGCAGCTTGGGGAGTGGAGGAAATTCACCCCTCCACTTT. Translating it yields CASSLGSGGNSPLHF.

This chain uses TRBV4-1 with TRBJ2-1, with 10 bases aligning to TRBD1. The CDR3 extends over 15 amino acids. Trimming took 6 bases from V and 6 from J; bases not matched to a gene: 8. Germline V gene data show CDR1 as MGHRA and CDR2 as YSYEKL. In nucleotides, the CDR3 is TGCGCCAGCAGACCTCCGGGACAGGGGATCAATGAGCAGTTCTTC. It translates to CASRPPGQGINEQFF.

The V and J genes are TRBV7-9 and TRBJ2-7, with 10 bases identical to TRBD1. The CDR3 loop spans 16 amino acids. The ends lost 1 base at V and 5 bases at J; junction bases unmatched: 8. Germline V gene sequence: CDR1 SEHNR, CDR2 FQNEAQ (reference sequence). The CDR3 DNA reads as TGTGCCAGCAGCTTAGTCTTAGGGGACAGGGGTCACGAGCAGTACTTC. This codes for CASSLVLGDRGHEQYF.

The CDR3 DNA sequence: TGTGCCATCAGTCCCAGTTTCAACTATGGCTACACCTTC. Amino acid sequence: CAISPSFNYGYTF. The chain employs TRBV10-3 and TRBJ1-2; no definite D call. The CDR3 is 13 amino acids. In germline, CDR1 is ENHRY, CDR2 SYGVKD. Trimming shortened V by 5 bases and J by 2 bases, and 9 bases separated the two germline ends.

This clone was found once. The chain is built from TRBV5-4 and TRBJ1-1; no reliable D call. Germline values: CDR1 SGHNT, CDR2 YYREEE (reference sequence). There are 14 residues in the CDR3. Trimming pared 0 bases from V and 5 bases from J, leaving 11 bases between. CDR3 coding DNA: TGTGCCAGCAGCTTGGTCAGCGGGGTTACTGAAGCTTTCTTT. This translates into CASSLVSGVTEAFF.

The CDR3 bases are TGTGCCAGCAGCCCCGACCCGGGTAACTATGGCTACACCTTC. This translates into CASSPDPGNYGYTF. The chain has TRBV7-9 and TRBJ1-2; no definite D call. This CDR3 is built from 14 residues. V was cut by 5 bases and J by 1 base, with 11 bases left in between. In germline, CDR1 is SEHNR, CDR2 FQNEAQ (reference sequence). The full variable domain, completed using reference TRBV7-9 and TRBJ1-2, is DTGVSQNPRHKITKRGQNVTFRCDPISEHNRLYWYRQTLGQGPEFLTYFQNEAQLEKSRLLSDRFSAERPKGSFSTLEIQRTEQGDSAMYLCASSPDPGNYGYTFGSGTRLTVV.

This clone appeared a few times. This chain connects TRBV5-1 to TRBJ2-3; 8 nucleotides align to TRBD2. CDR1 SGHRS and CDR2 YFSETQ come from the germline V gene. J gave up 3 bases and V 4 bases, and 22 bases lay outside the gene matches. CDR3 length: 20 amino acids. As DNA, the CDR3 is TGCGCCAGCAGCCTACCCCTAACGGGAGGGCCACTTGGAATGACAGATACGCAGTATTTT. Its protein is CASSLPLTGGPLGMTDTQYF. Full variable domain (remainder filled in from reference TRBV5-1 and TRBJ2-3): KAGVTQTPRYLIKTRGQQVTLSCSPISGHRSVSWYQQTPGQGLQFLFEYFSETQRNKGNFPGRFSGRQFSNSRSEMNVSTLELGDSALYLCASSLPLTGGPLGMTDTQYFGPGTRLTVL.

V gene TRBV30 combines with J gene TRBJ2-1, with 9 bases aligning to TRBD2. This CDR3 spans 17 amino acids. V trimming: 3 bases; J trimming: 15 bases; junction bases outside the gene matches: 24. Germline CDR1 GTSNPN, CDR2 SVGIG (reference sequence). CDR3 protein: CAWSAPGRLAGRFDWFF. The CDR3 DNA reads TGTGCCTGGAGCGCCCCGGGACGGCTAGCGGGAAGGTTTGATTGGTTCTTC.

The gene calls are TRBV10-3 and TRBJ2-2, with a tentative D call TRBD2 (6 bases). The CDR3 sequence is 17 residues long. Trimming shortened V by 1 base and J by 3 bases, and 15 bases separated the two germline ends. CDR1 and CDR2 from the germline V gene are ENHRY and SYGVKD. In DNA form, the CDR3 reads TGTGCCATCAGTGAGTTGATCGCGGGATCGGACACCGGGGAGCTGTTTTTT. Its translation is CAISELIAGSDTGELFF.

V and J are TRBV7-2 and TRBJ2-7; D is unresolved. Germline assignment: CDR1 SGHTA and CDR2 FQGNSA. The V and J ends lost 5 bases and 0 bases respectively, with 11 bases between them. This CDR3 comprises 14 residues. The CDR3 region has the DNA TGTGCCAGCAGCCAAGACTTCTTCTCCTACGAGCAGTACTTC. As protein: CASSQDFFSYEQYF.

The J gene is TRBJ2-1, the V gene TRBV24-1; 12 nucleotides align to TRBD2. Germline values: CDR1 KGHDR, CDR2 SFDVKD. The CDR3 extends over 19 amino acids. Trimming cost V 1 base and J 3 bases; bases outside gene matches: 9. The CDR3: CATSDLGKLAGGDYNEQFF. The CDR3 nucleotides are TGTGCCACCAGTGATTTAGGGAAGCTAGCGGGAGGGGACTACAATGAGCAGTTCTTC.

The chain employs TRBV7-2 and TRBJ2-7; 10 bases are a match to TRBD2. This CDR3 region has 14 residues. Per the germline V gene, CDR1 is SGHTA and CDR2 is FQGNSA. V lost 6 bases and J lost 7; bases outside the gene matches: 9. The CDR3 DNA reads as TGTGCCAGCAGTCATAGCGGGAGGAACGGTGAGCAGTACTTC. Encoded protein: CASSHSGRNGEQYF.

The chain is built from TRBV19 and TRBJ2-1, with 9 positions matching TRBD2. The CDR3 length is 16 residues. Germline loops: CDR1 LNHDA, CDR2 SQIVND (reference sequence). Germline trimming cut 3 bases from V and 9 bases from J; bases unmatched to any gene: 12. In DNA form, the CDR3 reads TGTGCCAGTAGTATCCCAGCCGCGACTAGCGGATCTGAGCAGTTCTTC. This translates into CASSIPAATSGSEQFF.

The V call is TRBV30, the J call TRBJ1-4, with D tentatively TRBD1 (5 bases). From germline, CDR1 is GTSNPN and CDR2 SVGIG (reference sequence). V was clipped by 1 base and J by 7 bases, with 13 bases between them. The CDR3 has 14 amino acids. The CDR3 is CAWSDQGLSEKLFF. The DNA of the CDR3 is TGTGCCTGGAGTGATCAGGGACTGAGTGAAAAACTGTTTTTT.

The gene calls are TRBV29-1 and TRBJ2-5, with 8 bases aligning to TRBD1. Germline V gene lookup returns CDR1 SQVTM and CDR2 ANQGSEA. V lost 7 bases to trimming and J lost 4 bases; unmatched junction nucleotides: 8. The CDR3 runs 13 residues. Here the CDR3 DNA reads TGCAGCGACTCCGGGACAGGAGGAGAGACCCAGTACTTC. It translates to CSDSGTGGETQYF.

The rearrangement uses TRBV30 and TRBJ1-6; D perhaps matches TRBD1 (6 bases). V lost 4 bases, J lost 10 bases, and 20 bases lay in between. The CDR3 totals 15 residues. Looked up from germline, CDR1 is GTSNPN and CDR2 is SVGIG (reference sequence). The CDR3 loop reads CAWTRPLGAGSPLHF. CDR3 nucleotide sequence: TGTGCCTGGACTCGCCCGCTGGGGGCTGGCTCACCCCTCCACTTT. Combining the CDR3 with reference TRBV30 and TRBJ1-6 gives the whole variable domain SQTIHQWPATLVQPVGSPLSLECTVEGTSNPNLYWYRQAAGRGLQLLFYSVGIGQISSEVPQNLSASRPQDRQFILSSKKLLLSDSGFYLCAWTRPLGAGSPLHFGNGTRLTVT.

The chain is built from TRBV6-5 and TRBJ1-2, with D unclear. Trimming took off 6 bases at V and 3 bases at J, with 11 bases between the two ends. Germline CDR1 reads MNHEY; CDR2 reads SVGAGI. The CDR3 sequence is 13 residues long. The CDR3 protein is CASREVGYYGYTF. Here the CDR3 DNA reads TGTGCCAGCAGGGAGGTGGGTTACTATGGCTACACCTTC.

Concerning this clone itself: At the DNA level, this CDR3 is encoded by other sequences in the same sample as well. The chain combines TRBV11-2 with TRBJ2-2; no reliable D call. Trimming removed 10 bases at V and 3 bases at J, with 6 bases between. This CDR3 region has 11 residues. Germline V lookup: CDR1 SGHAT, CDR2 FQNNGV. The CDR3 region is CATLYTGELFF. The CDR3 DNA follows: TGTGCCACGTTATACACCGGGGAGCTGTTTTTT. The full variable domain, completed using reference TRBV11-2 and TRBJ2-2, is EAGVAQSPRYKIIEKRQSVAFWCNPISGHATLYWYQQILGQGPKLLIQFQNNGVVDDSQLPKDRFSAERLKGVDSTLKIQPAKLEDSAVYLCATLYTGELFFGEGSRLTVL.